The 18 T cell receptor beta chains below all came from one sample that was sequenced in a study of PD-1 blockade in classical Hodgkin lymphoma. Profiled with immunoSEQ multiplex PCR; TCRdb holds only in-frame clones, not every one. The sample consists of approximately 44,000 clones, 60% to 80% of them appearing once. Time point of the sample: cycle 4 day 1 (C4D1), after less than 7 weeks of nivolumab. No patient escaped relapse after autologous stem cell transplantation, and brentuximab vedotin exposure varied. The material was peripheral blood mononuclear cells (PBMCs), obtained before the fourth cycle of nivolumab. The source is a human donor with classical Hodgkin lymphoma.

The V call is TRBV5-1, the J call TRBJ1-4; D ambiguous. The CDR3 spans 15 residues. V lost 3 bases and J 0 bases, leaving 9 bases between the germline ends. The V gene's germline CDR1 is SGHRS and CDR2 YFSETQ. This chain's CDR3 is CASSSVGTTNEKLFF. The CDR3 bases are TGCGCCAGCAGCTCGGTCGGTACAACTAATGAAAAACTGTTTTTT. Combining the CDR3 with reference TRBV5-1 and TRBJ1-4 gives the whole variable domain KAGVTQTPRYLIKTRGQQVTLSCSPISGHRSVSWYQQTPGQGLQFLFEYFSETQRNKGNFPGRFSGRQFSNSRSEMNVSTLELGDSALYLCASSSVGTTNEKLFFGSGTQLSVL.

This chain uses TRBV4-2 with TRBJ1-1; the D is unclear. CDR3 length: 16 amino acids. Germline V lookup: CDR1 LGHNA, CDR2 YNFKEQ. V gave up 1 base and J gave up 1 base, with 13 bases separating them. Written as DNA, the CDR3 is TGTGCCAGCAGCCAAGGATCCGGGGTATCGAACACTGAAGCTTTCTTT. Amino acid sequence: CASSQGSGVSNTEAFF.

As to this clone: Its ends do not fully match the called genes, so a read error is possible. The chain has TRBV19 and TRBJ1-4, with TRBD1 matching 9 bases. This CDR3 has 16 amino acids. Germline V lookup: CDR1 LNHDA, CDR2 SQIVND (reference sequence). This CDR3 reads CASSIPTGGVNEKLFF. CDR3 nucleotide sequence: TGTGCCAGTAGTATCCCCACAGGGGGCGTTAATGAAAAGCTGTTTTTT.

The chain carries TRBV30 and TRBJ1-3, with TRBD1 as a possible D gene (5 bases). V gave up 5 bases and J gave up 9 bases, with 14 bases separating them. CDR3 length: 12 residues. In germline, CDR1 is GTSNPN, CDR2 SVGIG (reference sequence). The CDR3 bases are TGTGCCTGGGGGGGGACGTCGGTCACCATATATTTT. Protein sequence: CAWGGTSVTIYF.

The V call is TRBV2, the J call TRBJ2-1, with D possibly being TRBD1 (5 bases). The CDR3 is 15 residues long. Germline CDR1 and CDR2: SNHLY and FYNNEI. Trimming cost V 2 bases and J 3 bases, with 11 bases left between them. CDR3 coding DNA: TGTGCCAGCAGTGAAAAGGGGTCAGACTACAATGAGCAGTTCTTC. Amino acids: CASSEKGSDYNEQFF.

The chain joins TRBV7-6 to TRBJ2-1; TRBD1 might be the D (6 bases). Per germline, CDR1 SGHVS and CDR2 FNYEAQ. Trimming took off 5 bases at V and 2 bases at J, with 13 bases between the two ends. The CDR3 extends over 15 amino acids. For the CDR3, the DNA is TGTGCCAGCAGCCGGTCCTGGGGGCCCTACAATGAGCAGTTCTTC. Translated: CASSRSWGPYNEQFF.

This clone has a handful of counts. For the CDR3, the DNA is TGTGCCAGCAGCCCGCCTACACAGTACGAGCAGTACTTC. Residues: CASSPPTQYEQYF. This chain uses TRBV11-2 with TRBJ2-7; unclear D gene. V was pared by 5 bases and J by 4 bases, with 12 bases between. The CDR3 covers 13 residues. The germline V gene has CDR1 SGHAT and CDR2 FQNNGV.

The CDR3 region has the DNA TGTGCCAGCAGTCTAGGGGGCCTAGCCAAAAACATTCAGTACTTC. It encodes CASSLGGLAKNIQYF. The chain couples TRBV28 to TRBJ2-4; 7 bases map to TRBD1. J was trimmed by 0 bases and V by 5 bases; bases with no gene match: 4. The CDR3 is made up of 15 amino acids. CDR1 is MDHEN and CDR2 is SYDVKM in the germline V gene.

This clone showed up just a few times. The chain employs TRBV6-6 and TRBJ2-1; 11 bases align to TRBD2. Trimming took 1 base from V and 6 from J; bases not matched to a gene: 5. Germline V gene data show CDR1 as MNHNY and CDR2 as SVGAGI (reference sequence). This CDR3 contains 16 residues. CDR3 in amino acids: CASSYWGSGGANEQFF. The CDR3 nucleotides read TGTGCCAGCAGTTACTGGGGTAGCGGGGGGGCCAATGAGCAGTTCTTC.

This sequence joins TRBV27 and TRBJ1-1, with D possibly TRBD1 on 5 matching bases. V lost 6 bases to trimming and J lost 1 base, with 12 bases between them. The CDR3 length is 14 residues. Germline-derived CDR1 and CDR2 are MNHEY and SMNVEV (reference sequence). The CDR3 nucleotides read TGTGCCAGCAGCTCCGTGGGGCAGAACACTGAAGCTTTCTTT. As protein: CASSSVGQNTEAFF.

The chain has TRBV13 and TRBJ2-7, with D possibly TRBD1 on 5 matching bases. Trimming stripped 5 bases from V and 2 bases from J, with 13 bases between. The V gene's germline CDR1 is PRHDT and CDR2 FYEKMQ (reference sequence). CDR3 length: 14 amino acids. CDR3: CASSLRDRTYEQYF. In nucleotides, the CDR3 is TGTGCCAGCAGCCTCCGAGACAGAACCTACGAGCAGTACTTC.

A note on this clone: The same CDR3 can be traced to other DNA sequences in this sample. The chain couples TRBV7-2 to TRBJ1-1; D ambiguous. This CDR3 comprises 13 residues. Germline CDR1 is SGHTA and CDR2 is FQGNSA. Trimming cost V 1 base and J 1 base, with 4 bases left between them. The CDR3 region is CASSLDRNTEAFF. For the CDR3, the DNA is TGTGCCAGCAGCTTAGATCGGAACACTGAAGCTTTCTTT.

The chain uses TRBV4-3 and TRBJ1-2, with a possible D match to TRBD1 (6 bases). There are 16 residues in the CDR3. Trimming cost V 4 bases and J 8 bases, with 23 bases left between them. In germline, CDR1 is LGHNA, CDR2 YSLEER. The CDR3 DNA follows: TGCGCCAGCAGCCTCGGGACATTGGATTATTTAAGGGGCTACACCTTC. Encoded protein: CASSLGTLDYLRGYTF.

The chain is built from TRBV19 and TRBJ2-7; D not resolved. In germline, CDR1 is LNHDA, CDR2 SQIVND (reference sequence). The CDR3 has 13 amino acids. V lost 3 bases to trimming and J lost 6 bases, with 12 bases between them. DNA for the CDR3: TGTGCCAGTAGTATCTTAAGAGACTCCGAGCAGTACTTC. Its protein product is CASSILRDSEQYF.

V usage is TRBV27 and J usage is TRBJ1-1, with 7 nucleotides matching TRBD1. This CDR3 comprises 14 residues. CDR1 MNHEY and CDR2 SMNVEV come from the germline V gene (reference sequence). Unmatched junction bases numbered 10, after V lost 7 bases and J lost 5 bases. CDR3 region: CASNRQGIGTEAFF. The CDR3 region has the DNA TGTGCCAGCAACAGACAGGGTATCGGGACTGAAGCTTTCTTT.

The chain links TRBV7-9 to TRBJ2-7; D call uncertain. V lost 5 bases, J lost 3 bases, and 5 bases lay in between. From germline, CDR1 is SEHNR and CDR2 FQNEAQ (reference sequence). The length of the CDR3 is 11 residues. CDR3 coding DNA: TGTGCCAGCAGCCCGAACTACGAGCAGTACTTC. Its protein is CASSPNYEQYF. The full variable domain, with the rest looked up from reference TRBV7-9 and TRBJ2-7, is DTGVSQNPRHKITKRGQNVTFRCDPISEHNRLYWYRQTLGQGPEFLTYFQNEAQLEKSRLLSDRFSAERPKGSFSTLEIQRTEQGDSAMYLCASSPNYEQYFGPGTRLTVT.

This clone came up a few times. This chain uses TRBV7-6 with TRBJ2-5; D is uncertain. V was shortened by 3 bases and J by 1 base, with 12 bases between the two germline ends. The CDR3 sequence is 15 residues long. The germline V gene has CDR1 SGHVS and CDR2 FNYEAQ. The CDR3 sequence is CASSFSSRSQETQYF. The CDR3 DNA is TGTGCCAGCAGCTTCAGCAGTCGATCCCAAGAGACCCAGTACTTC. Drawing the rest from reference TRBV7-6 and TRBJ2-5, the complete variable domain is GAGVSQSPRYKVTKRGQDVALRCDPISGHVSLYWYRQALGQGPEFLTYFNYEAQQDKSGLPNDRFSAERPEGSISTLTIQRTEQRDSAMYRCASSFSSRSQETQYFGPGTRLLVL.

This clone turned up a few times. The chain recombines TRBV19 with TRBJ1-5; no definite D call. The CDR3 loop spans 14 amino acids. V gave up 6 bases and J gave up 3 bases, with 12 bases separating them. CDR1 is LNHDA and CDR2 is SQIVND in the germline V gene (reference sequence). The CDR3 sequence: CASRPRGNNQPQHF. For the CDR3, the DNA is TGTGCCAGTAGGCCCCGTGGGAACAATCAGCCCCAGCATTTT.